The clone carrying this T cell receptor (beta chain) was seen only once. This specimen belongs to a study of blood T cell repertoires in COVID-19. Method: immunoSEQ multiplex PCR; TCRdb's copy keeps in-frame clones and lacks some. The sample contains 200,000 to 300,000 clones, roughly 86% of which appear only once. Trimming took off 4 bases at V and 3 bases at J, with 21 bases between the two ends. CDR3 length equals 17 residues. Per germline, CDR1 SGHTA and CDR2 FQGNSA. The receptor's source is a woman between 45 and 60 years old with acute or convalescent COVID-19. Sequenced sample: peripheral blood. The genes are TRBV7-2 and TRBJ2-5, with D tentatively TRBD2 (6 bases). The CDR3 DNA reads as TGTGCCAGCAGCTCTTACCCTGGGATTGCGGGGAAAGAGACCCAGTACTTC. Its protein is CASSSYPGIAGKETQYF.